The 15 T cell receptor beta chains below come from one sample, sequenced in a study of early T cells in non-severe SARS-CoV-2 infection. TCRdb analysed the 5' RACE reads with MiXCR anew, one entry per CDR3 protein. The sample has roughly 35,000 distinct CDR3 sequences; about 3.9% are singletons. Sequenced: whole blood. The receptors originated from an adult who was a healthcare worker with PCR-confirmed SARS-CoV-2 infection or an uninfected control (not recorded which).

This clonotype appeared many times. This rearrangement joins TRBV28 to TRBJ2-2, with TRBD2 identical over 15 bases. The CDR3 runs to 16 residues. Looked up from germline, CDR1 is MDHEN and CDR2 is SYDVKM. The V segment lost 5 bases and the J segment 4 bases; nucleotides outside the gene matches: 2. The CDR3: CASSRTSGRGTGELFF. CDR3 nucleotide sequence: TGTGCCAGCAGTCGGACTAGCGGGAGGGGCACCGGGGAGCTGTTTTTT. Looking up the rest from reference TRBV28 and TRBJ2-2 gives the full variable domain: DVKVTQSSRYLVKRTGEKVFLECVQDMDHENMFWYRQDPGLGLRLIYFSYDVKMKEKGDIPEGYSVSREKKERFSLILESASTNQTSMYLCASSRTSGRGTGELFFGEGSRLTVL.

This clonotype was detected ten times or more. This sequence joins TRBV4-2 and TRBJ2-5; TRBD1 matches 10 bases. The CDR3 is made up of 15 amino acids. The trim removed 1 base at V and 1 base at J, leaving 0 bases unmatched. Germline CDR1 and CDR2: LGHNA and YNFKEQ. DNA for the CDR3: TGTGCCAGCAGCCAAGGGACAGGGGGCCAAGAGACCCAGTACTTC. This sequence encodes CASSQGTGGQETQYF.

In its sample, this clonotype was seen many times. The CDR3 sequence is CSARLDPAPYNEQFF. The CDR3 DNA reads as TGCAGTGCCAGACTAGACCCTGCACCCTACAATGAGCAGTTCTTC. The V gene is TRBV20-1, the J gene TRBJ2-1; a weak D match, TRBD2 (6 bases). The length of the CDR3 is 15 residues. V was trimmed by 6 bases and J by 2 bases, leaving 17 bases between them. CDR1 and CDR2 (germline): DFQATT, SNEGSKA (reference sequence).

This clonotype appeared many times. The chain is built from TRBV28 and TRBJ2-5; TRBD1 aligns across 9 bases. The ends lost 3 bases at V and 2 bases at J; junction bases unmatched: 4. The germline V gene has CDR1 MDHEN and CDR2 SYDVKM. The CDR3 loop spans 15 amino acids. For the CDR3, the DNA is TGTGCCAGCAGTTTGTCGGGACAGGGTCAAGAGACCCAGTACTTC. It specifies CASSLSGQGQETQYF.

The CDR3 protein is CSASPTNSYEQYF. In DNA form, the CDR3 reads TGCAGTGCTAGTCCGACAAACTCCTACGAGCAGTACTTC. V is TRBV20-1 and J is TRBJ2-7; D call uncertain. V dropped 3 bases and J dropped 0 bases, with 9 bases sitting between them. This CDR3 is 13 amino acids long. CDR1 DFQATT and CDR2 SNEGSKA come from the germline V gene (reference sequence).

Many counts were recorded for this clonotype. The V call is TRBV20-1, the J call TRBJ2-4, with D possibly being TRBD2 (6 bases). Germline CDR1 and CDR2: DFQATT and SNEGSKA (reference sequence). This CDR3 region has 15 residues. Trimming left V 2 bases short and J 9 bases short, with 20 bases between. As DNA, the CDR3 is TGCAGTGCTAGACTCGTCCAGCCCAAGGGAGGCATTCAGTACTTC. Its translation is CSARLVQPKGGIQYF.

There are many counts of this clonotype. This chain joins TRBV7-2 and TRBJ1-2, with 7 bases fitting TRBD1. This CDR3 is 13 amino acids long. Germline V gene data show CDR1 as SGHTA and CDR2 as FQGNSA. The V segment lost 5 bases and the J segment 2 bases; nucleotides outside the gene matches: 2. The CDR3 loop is CASSLGQNYGYTF. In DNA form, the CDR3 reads TGTGCCAGCAGCCTGGGACAGAACTATGGCTACACCTTC.

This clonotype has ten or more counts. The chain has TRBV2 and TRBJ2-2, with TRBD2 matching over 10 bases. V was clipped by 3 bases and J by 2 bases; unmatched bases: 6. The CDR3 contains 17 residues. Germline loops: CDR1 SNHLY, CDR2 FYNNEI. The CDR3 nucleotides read TGTGCCAGCAGTGACAGAACTAGCGGGATAAACACCGGGGAGCTGTTTTTT. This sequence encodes CASSDRTSGINTGELFF.

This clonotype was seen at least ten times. The CDR3 reads CSARQGQGPNSPLHF. CDR3 DNA: TGCAGTGCTAGACAAGGACAGGGCCCTAATTCACCCCTCCACTTT. This chain joins TRBV20-1 and TRBJ1-6; 8 nucleotides agree with TRBD1. The germline CDR1 and CDR2 sequences are DFQATT and SNEGSKA (reference sequence). Germline trimming cut 2 bases from V and 6 bases from J; bases unmatched to any gene: 6. This CDR3 is 15 amino acids long.

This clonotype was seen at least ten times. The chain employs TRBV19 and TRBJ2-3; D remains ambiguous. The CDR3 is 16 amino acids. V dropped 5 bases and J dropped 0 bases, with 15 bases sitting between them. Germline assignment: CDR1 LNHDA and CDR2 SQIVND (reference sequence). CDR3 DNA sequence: TGTGCCAGTAGTTCCGCTCACGAATCTAGCACAGATACGCAGTATTTT. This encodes CASSSAHESSTDTQYF.

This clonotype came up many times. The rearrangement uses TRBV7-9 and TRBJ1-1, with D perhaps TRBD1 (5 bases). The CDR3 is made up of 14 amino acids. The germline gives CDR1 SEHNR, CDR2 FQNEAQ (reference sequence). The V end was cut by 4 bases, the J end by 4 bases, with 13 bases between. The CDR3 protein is CASSSEQRGTEAFF. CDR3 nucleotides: TGTGCCAGCAGCTCAGAGCAAAGGGGCACTGAAGCTTTCTTT.

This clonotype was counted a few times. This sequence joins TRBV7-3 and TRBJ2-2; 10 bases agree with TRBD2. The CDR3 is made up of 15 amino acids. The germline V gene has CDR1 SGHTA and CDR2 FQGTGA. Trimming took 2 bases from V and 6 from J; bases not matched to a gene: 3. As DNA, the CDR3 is TGTGCCAGCAGCTTACTAGCGGGAGAAGCCGGGGAGCTGTTTTTT. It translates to CASSLLAGEAGELFF.

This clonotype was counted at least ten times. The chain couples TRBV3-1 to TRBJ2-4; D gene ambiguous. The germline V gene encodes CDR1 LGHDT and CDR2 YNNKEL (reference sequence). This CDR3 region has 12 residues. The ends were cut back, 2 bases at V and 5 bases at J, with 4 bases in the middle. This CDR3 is CASSQQQNIQYF. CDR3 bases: TGTGCCAGCAGCCAACAACAAAACATTCAGTACTTC.

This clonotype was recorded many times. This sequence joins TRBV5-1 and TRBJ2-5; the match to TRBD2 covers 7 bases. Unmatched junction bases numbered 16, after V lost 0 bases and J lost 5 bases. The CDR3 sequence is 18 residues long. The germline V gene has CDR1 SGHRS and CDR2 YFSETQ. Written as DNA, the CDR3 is TGCGCCAGCAGCTTGGAGTTGGCTAGCGGAGCCCCCGGGGAGACCCAGTACTTC. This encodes CASSLELASGAPGETQYF. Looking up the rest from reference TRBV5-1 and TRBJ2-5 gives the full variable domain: KAGVTQTPRYLIKTRGQQVTLSCSPISGHRSVSWYQQTPGQGLQFLFEYFSETQRNKGNFPGRFSGRQFSNSRSEMNVSTLELGDSALYLCASSLELASGAPGETQYFGPGTRLLVL.

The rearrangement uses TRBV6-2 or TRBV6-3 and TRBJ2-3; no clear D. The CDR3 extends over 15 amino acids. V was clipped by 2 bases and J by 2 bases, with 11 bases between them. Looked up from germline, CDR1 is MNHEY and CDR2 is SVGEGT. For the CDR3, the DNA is TGTGCCAGCAGTTACCGCCGGACCGTCACAGATACGCAGTATTTT. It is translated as CASSYRRTVTDTQYF.